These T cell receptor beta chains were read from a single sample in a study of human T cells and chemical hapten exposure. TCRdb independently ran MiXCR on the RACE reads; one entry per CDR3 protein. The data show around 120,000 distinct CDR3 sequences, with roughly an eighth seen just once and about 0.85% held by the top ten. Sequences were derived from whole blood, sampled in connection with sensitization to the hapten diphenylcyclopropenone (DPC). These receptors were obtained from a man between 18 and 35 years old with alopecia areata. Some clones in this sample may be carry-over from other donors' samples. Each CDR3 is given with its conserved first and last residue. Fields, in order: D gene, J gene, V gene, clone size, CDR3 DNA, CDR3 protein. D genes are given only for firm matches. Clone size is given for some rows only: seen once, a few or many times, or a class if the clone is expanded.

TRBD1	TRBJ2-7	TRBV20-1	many	TGCAGTGCTAGTCCCCGGGACAGGGCGGACGAGCAGTACTTC	CSASPRDRADEQYF
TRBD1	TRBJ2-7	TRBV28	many	TGTGCCAGCAGTTTAGAGGACAGGGGGCACGACGAGCAGTACTTC	CASSLEDRGHDEQYF
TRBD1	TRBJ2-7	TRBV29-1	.	TGCAGCGTCGCTCCGGGGACAGCCTACGAGCAGTACTTC	CSVAPGTAYEQYF
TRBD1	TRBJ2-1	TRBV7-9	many	TGTGCCAGCAGCCATATCGGGACAGACAATGAGCAGTTCTTC	CASSHIGTDNEQFF
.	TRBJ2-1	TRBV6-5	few	TGTGCCAGCAGTTACTCCAGGGAGTACAATGAGCAGTTCTTC	CASSYSREYNEQFF
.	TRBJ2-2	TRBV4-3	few	TGCGCCAGCAGCCAAGCGAAGTCCGGGGAGCTGTTTTTT	CASSQAKSGELFF
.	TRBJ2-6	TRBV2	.	TGTGCCAGCAGTGAAGGCTCCTCACTCTCTGGGGCCAACGTCCTGACTTTC	CASSEGSSLSGANVLTF
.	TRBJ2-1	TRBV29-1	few	TGCAGCGTTGTCACAGGTCCGGTGTACAATGAGCAGTTCTTC	CSVVTGPVYNEQFF
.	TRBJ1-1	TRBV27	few	TGTGCCAGCAGTTCTCTAAAGAGGAACACTGAAGCTTTCTTT	CASSSLKRNTEAFF
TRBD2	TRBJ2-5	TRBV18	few	TGTGCCAGCTCACAGACTAGCGGGGAAGAGACCCAGTACTTC	CASSQTSGEETQYF
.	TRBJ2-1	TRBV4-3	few	TGCGCCAGCAGCCAAGTCGCCACCTTGAACTACAATGAGCAGTTCTTC	CASSQVATLNYNEQFF
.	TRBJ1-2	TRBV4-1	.	TGCGCCAGCAGCAACGAAGACGGACCCTATGGCTACACCTTC	CASSNEDGPYGYTF
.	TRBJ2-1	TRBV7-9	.	TGTGCCAGCAGCTTAGCGGTAGACAATGAGCAGTTCTTC	CASSLAVDNEQFF
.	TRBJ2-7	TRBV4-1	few	TGCGCCAGCAGCCAATGGACAGTCTCCTACGAGCAGTACTTC	CASSQWTVSYEQYF
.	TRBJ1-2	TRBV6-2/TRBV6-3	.	TGTGCCAGCAGTGAACAAATGGGCTATGGCTACACCTTC	CASSEQMGYGYTF
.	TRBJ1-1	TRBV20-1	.	TGCAGTGCCAAGAAGGGGGGGCGCGACACTGAAGCTTTCTTT	CSAKKGGRDTEAFF
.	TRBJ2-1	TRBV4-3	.	TGCGCCAGCAGCCAAGATTATCGTAGTAGCGGTGAAGATGAGCAGTTCTTC	CASSQDYRSSGEDEQFF
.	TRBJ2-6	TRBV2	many	TGTGCCAGCAGCATTACGCGGGCTGCTGGGGCCAACGTCCTGACTTTC	CASSITRAAGANVLTF
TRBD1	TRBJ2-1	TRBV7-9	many	TGTGCCAGCAGCTCCAACGACGACAGGGGGCGGAAAAATGAGCAGTTCTTC	CASSSNDDRGRKNEQFF
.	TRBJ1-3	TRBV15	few	TGTGCCACCAGCAGCTGGGGCGGTGGAAACACCATATATTTT	CATSSWGGGNTIYF
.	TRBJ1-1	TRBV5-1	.	TGCGCCAGCAGCTTGGGTCGACTTAAGAACACTGAAGCTTTCTTT	CASSLGRLKNTEAFF
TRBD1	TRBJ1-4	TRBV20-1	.	TGCAGTGCTCCCGATACAGGGGGCTTTGGAGAAAAACTGTTTTTT	CSAPDTGGFGEKLFF
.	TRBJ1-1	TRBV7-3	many	TGTGCCAGCAGCTCCAACAGGAACACTGAAGCTTTCTTT	CASSSNRNTEAFF
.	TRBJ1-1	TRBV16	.	TGTGCCAGCAGCCAACAGGGACCGACTGAAGCTTTCTTT	CASSQQGPTEAFF
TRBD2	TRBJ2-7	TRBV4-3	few	TGCGCCAGCAGCCAAGATAGAGACAGCGGGGCCGAGCAGTACTTC	CASSQDRDSGAEQYF
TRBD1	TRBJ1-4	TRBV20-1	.	TGCAGTGCTACCAGACAGGGTTTGAATGAAAAACTGTTTTTT	CSATRQGLNEKLFF
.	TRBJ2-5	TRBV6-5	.	TGTGCCAGCAGCAACAGGGAGGGAGAGACCCAGTACTTC	CASSNREGETQYF
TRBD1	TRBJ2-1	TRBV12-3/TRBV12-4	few	TGTGCCAGCAGTCTACGCGGGACAGGGCTTTACAATGAGCAGTTCTTC	CASSLRGTGLYNEQFF
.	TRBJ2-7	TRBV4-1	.	TGCGCCAGCAGCCAAGGTTCAGGGAAACATCACCCCGCTTCCTACGAGCAGTACTTC	CASSQGSGKHHPASYEQYF
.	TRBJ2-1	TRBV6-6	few	TGTGCGAGTGGGGACACAAACAATGAGCAGTTCTTC	CASGDTNNEQFF
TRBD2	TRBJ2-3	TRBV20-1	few	TGCAGTGCGATTACTAGCGGGGGGGCCTGGTTTGCAGATACGCAGTATTTT	CSAITSGGAWFADTQYF